Listed here are 7 T cell receptor beta chains from one sample, sequenced in a study of control samples from healthy donors and cancer patients. The method was immunoSEQ multiplex PCR; TCRdb's version includes in-frame clones alone and lacks a portion of them. Of over 150,000 clones in the sample, 96% are singletons; the top ten hold just over 1%. Sequenced material: blood. The source is a woman between 25 and 40 years old in good health.

The rearrangement joins TRBV27 to TRBJ2-7; D is unclear. This CDR3 contains 14 residues. The V gene lost 0 bases and the J gene lost 1 base, with 7 bases spanning the gap. Looked up from germline, CDR1 is MNHEY and CDR2 is SMNVEV (reference sequence). The CDR3 loop is CASSLSLESYEQYF. CDR3 nucleotides: TGTGCCAGCAGTTTATCGCTTGAATCCTACGAGCAGTACTTC.

This chain connects TRBV6-5 to TRBJ2-2; D is unclear. V was cut by 2 bases and J by 6 bases, with 4 bases left in between. This CDR3 spans 12 amino acids. From germline, CDR1 is MNHEY and CDR2 SVGAGI. Here the CDR3 reads CASSYDPGELFF. The DNA for the CDR3 is TGTGCCAGCAGTTACGACCCCGGGGAGCTGTTTTTT.

The count of this clone is one. The V gene is TRBV5-1, the J gene TRBJ2-2; possible D gene TRBD1, 6 bases. The CDR3 runs 17 residues. Trimming took off 4 bases at V and 2 bases at J, with 18 bases between the two ends. Germline V lookup: CDR1 SGHRS, CDR2 YFSETQ. CDR3 region: CASSKNPTGSNTGELFF. The DNA of the CDR3 is TGCGCCAGCAGCAAAAACCCTACAGGGAGCAACACCGGGGAGCTGTTTTTT.

V and J are TRBV19 and TRBJ1-5, with D perhaps matching TRBD1 (6 bases). Trimming cost V 7 bases and J 5 bases, with 12 bases left between them. Germline V gene data show CDR1 as LNHDA and CDR2 as SQIVND (reference sequence). The CDR3 length is 13 residues. This chain's CDR3 is CASNPDRYQPQHF. In DNA, the CDR3 is TGTGCCAGTAACCCCGACAGGTATCAGCCCCAGCATTTT.

A few counts support this clone. The chain carries TRBV3-1 (or the pseudogene TRBV3-2) and TRBJ2-7; weak D call: TRBD1 (6 bases). CDR3 length: 16 residues. CDR1 is LGHDT, CDR2 YNNKEL, per germline (reference sequence). V gave up 2 bases and J gave up 5 bases, with 19 bases separating them. CDR3 sequence: CASSQRDKITFDEQYF. In DNA form, the CDR3 reads TGTGCCAGCAGCCAACGGGACAAGATAACTTTTGACGAGCAGTACTTC.

This clone was seen a few times. This chain connects TRBV5-1 to TRBJ2-2; D is uncertain. The CDR3 runs to 12 residues. Trimming pared 5 bases from V and 4 bases from J, leaving 6 bases between. Germline CDR1 is SGHRS and CDR2 is YFSETQ. The CDR3 region is CASRRSTGELFF. The CDR3 DNA reads as TGCGCCAGCAGGCGATCCACCGGGGAGCTGTTTTTT.

The V call is TRBV11-2, the J call TRBJ2-5; D not certain. V dropped 8 bases and J dropped 3 bases, with 13 bases sitting between them. Germline loops: CDR1 SGHAT, CDR2 FQNNGV. The CDR3 contains 13 residues. Here the CDR3 reads CASGSLGKETQYF. The DNA of the CDR3 is TGTGCCAGCGGATCATTGGGGAAAGAGACCCAGTACTTC.